This T cell receptor beta chain appears in the sequencing data of a study of cytomegalovirus exposure and HLA in healthy donors. PCR used 60 Vbeta primers and 13 Jbeta primers. Method: immunoSEQ multiplex PCR; TCRdb's copy keeps in-frame clones and lacks some. Of roughly 200,000 clones in the sample, approximately 78% are singletons; the top ten hold around 2.8%. Healthy bone marrow donors supplied every sample. Concerning this clone: What it binds is unknown. One end of the junction fails to match germline, which may point to a read error.

Overall study findings and caveats: TRBV6-2, TRBV6-3 and other indistinguishable V segments were excluded. Most TCR sequences showed up rarely, but some public TCRs showed up in many donors. The authors later linked a missense DCLRE1C variant to TCR beta V- and J-gene trimming.

Germline assignment: CDR1 MDHEN and CDR2 SYDVKM. The CDR3 contains 15 residues. The sample comprised PBMCs. The chain uses TRBV28 and TRBJ2-6, with D perhaps matching TRBD1 (5 bases). This TCR was recovered from a man between 25 and 39 years old in good health and CMV-seronegative. CDR3 DNA sequence: TGTGCCAGCAGTTCCGCAGGAACTGGGGCCAGCGTCCTGACTTTC. Translating it yields CASSSAGTGASVLTF.